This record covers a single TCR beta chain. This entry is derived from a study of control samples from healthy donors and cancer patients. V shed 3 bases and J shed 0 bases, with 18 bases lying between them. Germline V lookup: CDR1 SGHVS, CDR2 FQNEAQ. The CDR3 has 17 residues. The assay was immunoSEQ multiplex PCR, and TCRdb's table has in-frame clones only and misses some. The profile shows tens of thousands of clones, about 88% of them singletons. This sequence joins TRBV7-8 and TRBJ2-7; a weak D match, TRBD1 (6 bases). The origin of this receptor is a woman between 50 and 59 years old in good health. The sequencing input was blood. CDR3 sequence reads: CASSFPLVGQASYEQYF. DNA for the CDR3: TGTGCCAGCAGCTTCCCCCTAGTGGGACAAGCCTCCTACGAGCAGTACTTC.